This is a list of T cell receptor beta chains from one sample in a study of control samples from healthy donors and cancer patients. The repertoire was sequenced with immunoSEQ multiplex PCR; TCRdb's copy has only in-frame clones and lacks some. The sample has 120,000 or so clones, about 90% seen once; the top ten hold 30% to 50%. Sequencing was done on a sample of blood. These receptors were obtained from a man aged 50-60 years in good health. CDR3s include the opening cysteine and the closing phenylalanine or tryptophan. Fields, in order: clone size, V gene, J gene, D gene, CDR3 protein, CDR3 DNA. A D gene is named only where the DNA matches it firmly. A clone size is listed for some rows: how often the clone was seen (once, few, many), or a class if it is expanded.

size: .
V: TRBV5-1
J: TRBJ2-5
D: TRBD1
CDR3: CASSPLTGTKETQYF
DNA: TGCGCCAGCAGCCCTCTGACAGGGACAAAAGAGACCCAGTACTTC

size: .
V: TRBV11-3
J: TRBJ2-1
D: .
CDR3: CASSLGAGSPYNEQFF
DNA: TGTGCCAGCAGCTTAGGTGCAGGGAGCCCCTACAATGAGCAGTTCTTC

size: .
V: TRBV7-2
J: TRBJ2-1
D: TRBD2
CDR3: CASSLGGSGGYNEQFF
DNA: TGTGCCAGCAGCTTAGGGGGTAGCGGGGGCTACAATGAGCAGTTCTTC

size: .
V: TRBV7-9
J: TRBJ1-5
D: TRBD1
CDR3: CASSPGTGGNQPQHF
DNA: TGTGCCAGCAGCCCAGGGACAGGGGGGAATCAGCCCCAGCATTTT

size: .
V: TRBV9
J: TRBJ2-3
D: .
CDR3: CASSDTSSTVDTQYF
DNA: TGTGCCAGCAGCGACACTAGTTCGACGGTAGATACGCAGTATTTT

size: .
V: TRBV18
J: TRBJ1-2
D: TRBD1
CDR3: CASSRQGRDYGYTF
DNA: TGTGCCAGCTCACGACAGGGGAGGGACTATGGCTACACCTTC

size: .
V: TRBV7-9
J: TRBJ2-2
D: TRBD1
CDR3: CASSPGQGGGELFF
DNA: TGTGCCAGCAGCCCGGGACAGGGCGGCGGGGAGCTGTTTTTT

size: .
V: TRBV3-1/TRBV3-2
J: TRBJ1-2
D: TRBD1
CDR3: CASSTARQGVWGYTF
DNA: TGTGCCAGCAGCACGGCCAGACAGGGCGTTTGGGGCTACACCTTC

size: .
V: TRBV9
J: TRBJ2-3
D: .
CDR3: CASSVALLTDTQYF
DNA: TGTGCCAGCAGCGTAGCGCTTCTCACAGATACGCAGTATTTT

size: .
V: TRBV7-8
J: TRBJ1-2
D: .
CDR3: CASSNSAEGYTF
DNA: TGTGCCAGCAGCAACTCAGCGGAAGGCTACACCTTC

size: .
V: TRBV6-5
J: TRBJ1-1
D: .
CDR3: CASRLGALNTEAFF
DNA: TGTGCCAGCAGACTAGGGGCCCTGAACACTGAAGCTTTCTTT

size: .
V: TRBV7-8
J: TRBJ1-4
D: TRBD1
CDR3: CASSLVSGGDEKLFF
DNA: TGTGCCAGCAGCTTAGTCTCAGGGGGTGATGAAAAACTGTTTTTT

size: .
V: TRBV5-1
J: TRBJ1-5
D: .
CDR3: CASSLGDSRNQPQHF
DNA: TGCGCCAGCAGCTTGGGAGACAGTCGCAATCAGCCCCAGCATTTT

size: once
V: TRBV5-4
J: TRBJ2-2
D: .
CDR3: CASSLAAGIGTGELFF
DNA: TGTGCCAGCAGCTTGGCGGCAGGGATAGGCACCGGGGAGCTGTTTTTT

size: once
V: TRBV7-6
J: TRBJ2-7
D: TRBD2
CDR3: CASSPLGQGGDEQYF
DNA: TGTGCCAGCTCCCCTTTGGGGCAGGGAGGGGACGAGCAGTACTTC

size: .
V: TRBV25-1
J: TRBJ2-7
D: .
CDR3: CASSGGYEQYF
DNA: TGTGCCAGCAGTGGGGGCTACGAGCAGTACTTC

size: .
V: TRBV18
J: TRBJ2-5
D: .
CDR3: CASSPLPGQETQYF
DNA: TGTGCCAGCTCACCATTGCCAGGCCAAGAGACCCAGTACTTC

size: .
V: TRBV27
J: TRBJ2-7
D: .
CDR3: CASSSGTPAYEQYF
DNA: TGTGCCAGCAGCTCCGGGACGCCAGCCTACGAGCAGTACTTC

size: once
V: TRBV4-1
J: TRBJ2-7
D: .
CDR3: CASSQTTGSYEQYF
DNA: TGCGCCAGCAGCCAGACGACAGGATCCTACGAGCAGTACTTC

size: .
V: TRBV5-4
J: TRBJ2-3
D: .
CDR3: CASSLSSSDTQYF
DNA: TGTGCCAGCAGCCTTTCCAGTTCAGATACGCAGTATTTT

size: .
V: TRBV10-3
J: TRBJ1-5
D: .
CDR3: CAISESGGSQPQHF
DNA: TGTGCCATCAGTGAGTCGGGGGGAAGCCAGCCCCAGCATTTT

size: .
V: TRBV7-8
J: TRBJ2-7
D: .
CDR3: CASSPGGSTYEQYF
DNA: TGTGCCAGCAGCCCCGGGGGATCTACCTACGAGCAGTACTTC

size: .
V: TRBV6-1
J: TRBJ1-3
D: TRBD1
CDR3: CASSEGDRGLGNTIYF
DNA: TGTGCCAGCAGTGAGGGGGACAGGGGGCTCGGAAACACCATATATTTT

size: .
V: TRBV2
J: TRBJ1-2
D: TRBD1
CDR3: CASSPGTGGTYGYTF
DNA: TGTGCCAGCAGCCCTGGGACAGGGGGCACCTATGGCTACACCTTC

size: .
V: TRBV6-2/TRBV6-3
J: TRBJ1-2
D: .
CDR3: CASSYSTGVGYTF
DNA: TGTGCCAGCAGTTACTCGACGGGGGTCGGCTACACCTTC

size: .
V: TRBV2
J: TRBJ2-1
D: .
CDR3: CASSELTGARYNEQFF
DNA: TGTGCCAGCAGTGAATTGACGGGGGCGAGGTACAATGAGCAGTTCTTC

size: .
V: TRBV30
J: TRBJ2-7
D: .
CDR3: CAWSVLPVPYEQYF
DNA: TGTGCCTGGAGTGTACTCCCAGTCCCCTACGAGCAGTACTTC

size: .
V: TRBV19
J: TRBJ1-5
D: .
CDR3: CASSIDGGLQSQPQHF
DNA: TGTGCCAGTAGTATAGATGGCGGCCTACAAAGTCAGCCCCAGCATTTT

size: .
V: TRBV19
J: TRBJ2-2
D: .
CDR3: CASTTGTFNTGELFF
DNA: TGTGCCAGTACCACTGGGACATTCAACACCGGGGAGCTGTTTTTT

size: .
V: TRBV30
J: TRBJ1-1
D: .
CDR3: CAWNPGANTEAFF
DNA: TGTGCCTGGAACCCCGGTGCGAACACTGAAGCTTTCTTT

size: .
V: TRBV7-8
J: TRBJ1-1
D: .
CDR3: CASSLFTGMNTEAFF
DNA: TGTGCCAGCAGTCTTTTTACAGGGATGAACACTGAAGCTTTCTTT

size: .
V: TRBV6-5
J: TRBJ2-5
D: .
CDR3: CASRHGTPQETQYF
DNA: TGTGCCAGCAGACACGGGACACCGCAAGAGACCCAGTACTTC

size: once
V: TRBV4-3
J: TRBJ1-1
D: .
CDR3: CASSQDRPGNTEAFF
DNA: TGCGCCAGCAGCCAAGATCGGCCCGGGAACACTGAAGCTTTCTTT

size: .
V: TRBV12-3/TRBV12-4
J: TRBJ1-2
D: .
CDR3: CATQDILNYGYTF
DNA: TGTGCCACCCAGGACATCCTTAACTATGGCTACACCTTC

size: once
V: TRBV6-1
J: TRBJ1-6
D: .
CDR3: CASSEAGNSPLHF
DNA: TGTGCCAGCAGTGAAGCGGGGAATTCACCCCTCCACTTT

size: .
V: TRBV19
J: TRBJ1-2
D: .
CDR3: CASSIGATNYGYTF
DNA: TGTGCCAGTAGTATAGGGGCGACGAACTATGGCTACACCTTC

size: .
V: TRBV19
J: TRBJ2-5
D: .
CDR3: CASSPHPGDQWETQYF
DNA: TGTGCCAGTAGCCCCCACCCAGGGGACCAATGGGAGACCCAGTACTTC